These 23 T cell receptor beta chains came from one sample sequenced in a study of cytomegalovirus exposure and HLA in healthy donors. PCR was performed using 60 Vbeta and 13 Jbeta primers. Here immunoSEQ multiplex PCR was the method, and the copy in TCRdb shows in-frame clones only, minus some. The repertoire holds 110,000 or so clones, with 81% as singletons. Sequenced sample: PBMCs. The receptors here all came from a woman aged 30 to 39 in good health and CMV-seronegative.

The chain couples TRBV15 to TRBJ2-2, with D tentatively TRBD2 (7 bases). V was trimmed by 3 bases and J by 7 bases, leaving 18 bases between them. The CDR3 spans 16 residues. Germline V CDR1 and CDR2: LNHNV, YYDKDF (reference sequence). CDR3 bases: TGTGCCACCAGCAGCCTCGACGGGGGGCCGGTCGGGGAGCTGTTTTTT. Protein: CATSSLDGGPVGELFF. The whole variable domain, filled in from reference TRBV15 and TRBJ2-2, reads DAMVIQNPRYQVTQFGKPVTLSCSQTLNHNVMYWYQQKSSQAPKLLFHYYDKDFNNEADTPDNFQSRRPNTSFCFLDIRSPGLGDTAMYLCATSSLDGGPVGELFFGEGSRLTVL.

V and J are TRBV7-9 and TRBJ2-1, with 8 bases that match TRBD2. Germline V lookup: CDR1 SEHNR, CDR2 FQNEAQ (reference sequence). Losses at the gene ends were 1 base for V and 6 bases for J; bases not matched to a gene: 8. The CDR3 totals 16 residues. The CDR3 nucleotides read TGTGCCAGCAGCTTAGGGGCGGGAGGCTTCTCCAATGAGCAGTTCTTC. Protein: CASSLGAGGFSNEQFF.

This rearrangement joins TRBV7-3 to TRBJ2-1; TRBD2 agrees at 7 bases. The CDR3 loop spans 15 amino acids. Trimming removed 4 bases from V and 7 bases from J; junction bases left unmatched: 10. Germline V CDR1 and CDR2: SGHTA, FQGTGA. The CDR3 sequence: CASSWTTSSRNEQFF. The CDR3 nucleotides are TGTGCCAGCAGCTGGACGACTAGCTCGAGAAATGAGCAGTTCTTC.

This clone was picked up one time. The chain couples TRBV2 to TRBJ2-7; 10 bases line up with TRBD1. The CDR3 has 17 residues. Germline V gene sequence: CDR1 SNHLY, CDR2 FYNNEI. The V gene end was trimmed by 1 base and the J gene end by 4 bases; junction bases not matched to a gene: 10. CDR3 in DNA: TGTGCCAGCAGTGAAGAGGGTCCGGGACAGGGGTTTTACGAGCAGTACTTC. Encoded protein: CASSEEGPGQGFYEQYF. Drawing the rest from reference TRBV2 and TRBJ2-7, the complete variable domain is EPEVTQTPSHQVTQMGQEVILRCVPISNHLYFYWYRQILGQKVEFLVSFYNNEISEKSEIFDDQFSVERPDGSNFTLKIRSTKLEDSAMYFCASSEEGPGQGFYEQYFGPGTRLTVT.

The V gene is TRBV5-1, the J gene TRBJ2-3, with 9 bases identical to TRBD2. With V trimmed by 3 bases and J by 3 bases, 11 bases remained unmatched. CDR1 is SGHRS and CDR2 is YFSETQ in the germline V gene. This CDR3 spans 17 amino acids. CDR3 sequence reads: CASSSGVSGSLTDTQYF. In DNA, the CDR3 is TGCGCCAGCAGCTCTGGGGTTAGCGGGAGCCTTACAGATACGCAGTATTTT.

About this clone: The junction departs from germline at one end; a sequencing error may be responsible. The genes are TRBV7-9 and TRBJ2-7; tentatively, D is TRBD1 (5 bases). This CDR3 is 16 amino acids long. Germline values: CDR1 SEHNR, CDR2 FQNEAQ (reference sequence). The CDR3 nucleotides are TGTTCCAGCAGCCTACCCGACTCAAGGGGATCCTACGAGCAGTACTTC. Translated, it gives CSSSLPDSRGSYEQYF.

The chain recombines TRBV9 with TRBJ2-3, with 8 bases lining up with TRBD1. The germline gives CDR1 SGDLS, CDR2 YYNGEE. The CDR3 runs to 15 residues. Unmatched junction bases numbered 10, after V lost 6 bases and J lost 4 bases. The CDR3 nucleotides are TGTGCCAGCACCAACCTCGGACAGGGCGCAGATACGCAGTATTTT. Translating it yields CASTNLGQGADTQYF. The whole variable domain, remainder taken from reference TRBV9 and TRBJ2-3, is DSGVTQTPKHLITATGQRVTLRCSPRSGDLSVYWYQQSLDQGLQFLIQYYNGEERAKGNILERFSAQQFPDLHSELNLSSLELGDSALYFCASTNLGQGADTQYFGPGTRLTVL.

This clone has just a few counts. The chain recombines TRBV7-8 with TRBJ1-2, with 11 bases aligning to TRBD1. The CDR3 runs 16 residues. Germline lookup yields CDR1 SGHVS and CDR2 FQNEAQ. V shed 4 bases, J shed 5 bases, and the junction held 9 bases outside the gene matches. CDR3 protein: CASSSGTGGNLYGYTF. The CDR3 nucleotides are TGTGCCAGCAGCTCCGGGACAGGGGGAAATCTTTATGGCTACACCTTC.

Turning to this clone: The same CDR3 is also encoded by other DNA sequences in this sample. V gene TRBV7-2 combines with J gene TRBJ1-1; the D is unclear. The CDR3 runs to 13 residues. Germline V gene sequence: CDR1 SGHTA, CDR2 FQGNSA. V gave up 1 base and J gave up 1 base, with 4 bases separating them. DNA for the CDR3: TGTGCCAGCAGCTTAGAACAGAACACTGAAGCTTTCTTT. It encodes CASSLEQNTEAFF.

The V and J genes are TRBV19 and TRBJ2-5; maybe TRBD1 (6 bases). The end of the DNA is better explained by TRBJ2-7, so the J call may be wrong. The V gene's germline CDR1 is LNHDA and CDR2 SQIVND (reference sequence). This CDR3 is built from 17 residues. CDR3 region: CASSKRQQGEVSYEQYF. Written as DNA, the CDR3 is TGTGCCAGTAGTAAGCGACAACAGGGTGAGGTGTCCTACGAGCAGTACTTC.

The V and J genes are TRBV6-1 and TRBJ2-1; 8 bases are shared with TRBD2. V lost 2 bases and J lost 2; bases outside the gene matches: 2. The CDR3 is 15 amino acids. Germline lookup yields CDR1 MNHNS and CDR2 SASEGT. The CDR3 sequence: CASSESGRPYNEQFF. Here the CDR3 DNA reads TGTGCCAGCAGTGAAAGCGGGAGACCCTACAATGAGCAGTTCTTC.

The chain joins TRBV7-8 to TRBJ2-3; TRBD2 matches at 9 bases. J was trimmed by 3 bases and V by 5 bases; bases with no gene match: 6. This CDR3 has 15 amino acids. In germline, CDR1 is SGHVS, CDR2 FQNEAQ. CDR3 region: CASSPLSGRTDTQYF. CDR3 sequence (DNA): TGTGCCAGCAGCCCCCTTAGCGGGAGAACAGATACGCAGTATTTT.

This chain connects TRBV4-1 to TRBJ2-5; 8 bases agree with TRBD2. The last part of the DNA fits TRBJ2-7 better; the J call may be wrong. Germline CDR1 and CDR2: MGHRA and YSYEKL. The CDR3 covers 15 residues. Here the CDR3 reads CASSSPKRESYEQYF. CDR3 bases: TGCGCCAGCAGCTCCCCGAAGCGGGAGTCGTACGAGCAGTACTTC.

The chain uses TRBV7-9 and TRBJ2-1; TRBD2 aligns across 8 bases. The germline V gene encodes CDR1 SEHNR and CDR2 FQNEAQ (reference sequence). V was pared by 4 bases and J by 8 bases, with 10 bases of the junction left unmatched. The length of the CDR3 is 15 residues. The CDR3 sequence: CASSSRTSRVYEQFF. The CDR3 region has the DNA TGTGCCAGCAGCTCACGGACTAGCAGGGTCTATGAGCAGTTCTTC.

The gene calls are TRBV19 and TRBJ1-3; 7 nucleotides line up with TRBD1. CDR1 and CDR2 from the germline V gene are LNHDA and SQIVND (reference sequence). CDR3 length equals 15 residues. V was clipped by 6 bases and J by 2 bases; unmatched bases: 7. The DNA of the CDR3 is TGTGCCAGTAGGGCTAGGGGGCTGGCTGGAAACACCATATATTTT. Its translation is CASRARGLAGNTIYF. Complete variable domain (other parts from reference TRBV19 and TRBJ1-3): DGGITQSPKYLFRKEGQNVTLSCEQNLNHDAMYWYRQDPGQGLRLIYYSQIVNDFQKGDIAEGYSVSREKKESFPLTVTSAQKNPTAFYLCASRARGLAGNTIYFGEGSWLTVV.

This clone turned up a few times. This chain connects TRBV7-2 to TRBJ2-1, with D maybe TRBD1 (5 bases). Germline V gives CDR1 SGHTA, CDR2 FQGNSA. Trimming shortened V by 2 bases and J by 9 bases, and 14 bases separated the two germline ends. The CDR3 is 14 amino acids. The CDR3 DNA sequence: TGTGCCAGCAGCTTACACCCAGGGTTTAGTGAGCAGTTCTTC. It translates to CASSLHPGFSEQFF.

V gene TRBV27 combines with J gene TRBJ2-6, with D perhaps matching TRBD1 (5 bases). Trimming stripped 8 bases from V and 1 base from J, with 21 bases between. CDR1 is MNHEY and CDR2 is SMNVEV in the germline V gene (reference sequence). The CDR3 has 18 amino acids. For the CDR3, the DNA is TGTGCCAGCTCATTAAGGGGCAGGGTAGGGTCTGGGGCCAACGTCCTGACTTTC. As protein: CASSLRGRVGSGANVLTF.

The rearrangement links TRBV20-1 to TRBJ1-1; unclear D gene. V shed 7 bases and J shed 7 bases, with 10 bases lying between them. Per germline, CDR1 DFQATT and CDR2 SNEGSKA (reference sequence). This CDR3 has 10 amino acids. CDR3 sequence: CSVPVDEAFF. For the CDR3, the DNA is TGCAGTGTGCCGGTAGATGAAGCTTTCTTT.

This clone was recorded only once. The gene calls are TRBV19 and TRBJ2-3; 10 bases match TRBD2. CDR3 length equals 15 residues. From germline, CDR1 is LNHDA and CDR2 SQIVND (reference sequence). Germline trimming cut 6 bases from V and 1 base from J; bases unmatched to any gene: 4. The CDR3, as DNA: TGTGCCAGTAGGGAGCTAGCGGGAGGCACAGATACGCAGTATTTT. As protein: CASRELAGGTDTQYF.

CDR3 nucleotide sequence: TGTGCCACGACCGACAGGGTAGCGAACAATCAGCCCCAGCATTTT. Translated: CATTDRVANNQPQHF. The chain employs TRBV19 and TRBJ1-5; TRBD1 aligns across 7 bases. Losses at the gene ends were 10 bases for V and 3 bases for J; bases not matched to a gene: 12. Germline V lookup: CDR1 LNHDA, CDR2 SQIVND (reference sequence). This CDR3 contains 15 residues.

The V gene is TRBV13, the J gene TRBJ2-7, with D uncertain. The CDR3 runs to 13 residues. Trimming removed 3 bases from V and 6 bases from J, with 12 bases in between. The germline V gene encodes CDR1 PRHDT and CDR2 FYEKMQ (reference sequence). CDR3 nucleotides: TGTGCCAGCAGCTTCGGCGGTCTAAGCGAGCAGTACTTC. Translating gives CASSFGGLSEQYF.

The chain recombines TRBV6-5 with TRBJ2-5; 7 nucleotides agree with TRBD2. TRBJ2-7 explains the end of the DNA better; the J call may be wrong. Germline V gene data show CDR1 as MNHEY and CDR2 as SVGAGI. CDR3 length equals 14 residues. CDR3 sequence reads: CASRIVSTSHEQYF. The CDR3, as DNA: TGTGCCAGCAGGATCGTCTCGACTAGCCACGAGCAGTACTTC.

Notes on this clone: Mismatch with germline at one junction end may stem from a read error. Other nucleotide sequences from this sample produce the same CDR3. The chain joins TRBV18 to TRBJ1-1, with D perhaps matching TRBD1 (6 bases). Looked up from germline, CDR1 is KGHSH and CDR2 is LQKENI. This CDR3 is built from 16 residues. CDR3 nucleotides: TGTGCCAGCTCACCACCGGGGCAGGGGTTCGGCACTGAAGCCTTCTTT. It yields the protein CASSPPGQGFGTEAFF. Looking up the rest from reference TRBV18 and TRBJ1-1 gives the full variable domain: NAGVMQNPRHLVRRRGQEARLRCSPMKGHSHVYWYRQLPEEGLKFMVYLQKENIIDESGMPKERFSAEFPKEGPSILRIQQVVRGDSAAYFCASSPPGQGFGTEAFFGQGTRLTVV.